The 26 T cell receptor beta chains presented below share a single source sample, sequenced in a study of control samples from healthy donors and cancer patients. Using immunoSEQ multiplex PCR, the repertoire was profiled, and TCRdb retains in-frame clones only, with some absent. Among more than 100,000 clones listed, around 90% were seen once. The specimen was blood. Receptors were obtained from a man younger than 30 in good health.

With regard to this clone: This specimen includes other DNA sequences encoding the same CDR3. The rearrangement joins TRBV5-1 to TRBJ2-2, with 16 bases aligning to TRBD2. V lost 2 bases and J lost 6; bases outside the gene matches: 16. Germline loops: CDR1 SGHRS, CDR2 YFSETQ. This CDR3 is built from 21 residues. In nucleotides, the CDR3 is TGCGCCAGCAGCTTCTCGCCGGGACTAGCGGGGGGGCCGGGTTCGGCCGGGGAGCTGTTTTTT. Protein: CASSFSPGLAGGPGSAGELFF.

The chain employs TRBV11-3 and TRBJ2-1; 13 bases agree with TRBD2. Trimming cost V 5 bases and J 3 bases; bases outside gene matches: 10. This CDR3 is built from 18 residues. Germline V gives CDR1 SGHNT, CDR2 YENEEA. In DNA form, the CDR3 reads TGTGCCAGCAGCCCCATACTAGCGGGAGGGGGATACTACAATGAGCAGTTCTTC. It codes for CASSPILAGGGYYNEQFF.

The rearrangement uses TRBV7-9 and TRBJ1-5; the D gene is possibly TRBD1 (5 bases). The CDR3 runs to 14 residues. V lost 5 bases and J lost 4, with 12 bases in between. Germline V gene data show CDR1 as SEHNR and CDR2 as FQNEAQ (reference sequence). Here the CDR3 DNA reads TGTGCCAGCAGCCATGGGACCGATAATCAGCCCCAGCATTTT. Its translation: CASSHGTDNQPQHF.

This CDR3 reads CASKGWDNQPQHF. CDR3 bases: TGTGCCAGTAAGGGATGGGACAATCAGCCCCAGCATTTT. The chain has TRBV19 and TRBJ1-5; the D is unclear. With 7 bases removed from V and 3 bases from J, the gap between germline ends came to 10 bases. Germline V lookup: CDR1 LNHDA, CDR2 SQIVND (reference sequence). CDR3 length: 13 amino acids.

To note about this clone: This sample also contains other DNA sequences that code for the same CDR3. The rearrangement uses TRBV19 and TRBJ1-5; TRBD1 matches at 7 bases. The CDR3 runs 14 residues. Trimming took 2 bases from V and 2 from J; bases not matched to a gene: 0. Germline CDR1 reads LNHDA; CDR2 reads SQIVND (reference sequence). CDR3 DNA: TGTGCCAGTAGTATAACAGGGGGCAATCAGCCCCAGCATTTT. It encodes CASSITGGNQPQHF.

The chain is built from TRBV19 and TRBJ2-1; D perhaps matches TRBD2 (6 bases). The ends were cut back, 5 bases at V and 0 bases at J, with 11 bases in the middle. This CDR3 has 15 residues. Germline-derived CDR1 and CDR2 are LNHDA and SQIVND (reference sequence). CDR3 in amino acids: CASSPRESSYNEQFF. The CDR3 region has the DNA TGTGCCAGTAGTCCCCGGGAGAGCTCCTACAATGAGCAGTTCTTC.

The chain combines TRBV4-1 with TRBJ2-3; perhaps TRBD2 as D (5 bases). This CDR3 has 17 residues. V lost 0 bases to trimming and J lost 0 bases, with 13 bases between them. Per germline, CDR1 MGHRA and CDR2 YSYEKL. The CDR3 sequence is CASSQDPPAESTDTQYF. In nucleotides, the CDR3 is TGCGCCAGCAGCCAAGACCCCCCAGCGGAGAGCACAGATACGCAGTATTTT.

The chain is built from TRBV11-2 and TRBJ2-3, with 7 bases identical to TRBD2. This CDR3 spans 16 amino acids. Trimming took 3 bases from V and 5 from J; bases not matched to a gene: 11. In germline, CDR1 is SGHAT, CDR2 FQNNGV. The CDR3 loop reads CASSFKGTGGVDTQYF. The CDR3 bases are TGTGCCAGCAGCTTTAAAGGGACGGGGGGTGTAGATACGCAGTATTTT.

This clone has a handful of counts. This chain joins TRBV5-8 and TRBJ1-5; the D gene is possibly TRBD1 (5 bases). The CDR3 covers 11 residues. The V and J ends lost 2 bases and 9 bases respectively, with 6 bases between them. Germline assignment: CDR1 SGHTS and CDR2 YDEGEE. The CDR3 region is CASSLRGPQHF. In DNA, the CDR3 is TGTGCCAGCAGCTTAAGGGGGCCCCAGCATTTT.

The J gene is TRBJ2-7, the V gene TRBV6-6; 7 bases align to TRBD1. V was clipped by 4 bases and J by 5 bases; unmatched bases: 8. In germline, CDR1 is MNHNY, CDR2 SVGAGI (reference sequence). This CDR3 spans 14 amino acids. Here the CDR3 reads CASSSTGLSDEQYF. As DNA, the CDR3 is TGTGCCAGCAGTTCGACAGGGCTATCGGACGAGCAGTACTTC.

The chain recombines TRBV30 with TRBJ1-1; D remains unclear. Per germline, CDR1 GTSNPN and CDR2 SVGIG (reference sequence). The length of the CDR3 is 9 residues. V was pared by 6 bases and J by 8 bases, with 7 bases between. CDR3 sequence (DNA): TGTGCCTGCCAACAGGAAGCTTTCTTT. This codes for CACQQEAFF. Based on the CDR3 plus reference TRBV30 and TRBJ1-1, the full variable domain is SQTIHQWPATLVQPVGSPLSLECTVEGTSNPNLYWYRQAAGRGLQLLFYSVGIGQISSEVPQNLSASRPQDRQFILSSKKLLLSDSGFYLCACQQEAFFGQGTRLTVV.

The chain joins TRBV2 to TRBJ2-7; D may be TRBD2 (6 bases). The CDR3 extends over 16 amino acids. The germline gives CDR1 SNHLY, CDR2 FYNNEI. Trimming took off 6 bases at V and 0 bases at J, with 18 bases between the two ends. For the CDR3, the DNA is TGTGCCAGCAGGGGACTCGAGCGGAAGAGCTCCTACGAGCAGTACGTC. Residues: CASRGLERKSSYEQYV.

This clone has a single count. The V and J genes are TRBV28 and TRBJ2-3; no clear D. Germline V gene sequence: CDR1 MDHEN, CDR2 SYDVKM. The germline V and J ends were trimmed by 6 bases and 2 bases, with 18 bases remaining between them. CDR3 length equals 16 residues. The CDR3 nucleotides read TGTGCCAGCAGCTACCCCCCGCCAGCCTACACAGATACGCAGTATTTT. The encoded protein is CASSYPPPAYTDTQYF.

The chain employs TRBV5-5 and TRBJ1-5; 11 bases map to TRBD1. Unmatched junction bases numbered 4, after V lost 3 bases and J lost 2 bases. This CDR3 is built from 16 residues. Germline V gene sequence: CDR1 SGHKS, CDR2 YYEKEE (reference sequence). DNA of the CDR3: TGTGCCAGCAGCTATGGGACAGGGGGTGGCAATCAGCCCCAGCATTTT. It is translated as CASSYGTGGGNQPQHF.

V usage is TRBV30 and J usage is TRBJ2-3; D is ambiguous. V lost 1 base and J lost 2, with 7 bases in between. The germline gives CDR1 GTSNPN, CDR2 SVGIG (reference sequence). The CDR3 length is 13 residues. The CDR3 sequence is CAWSEFDTDTQYF. The CDR3 DNA reads as TGTGCCTGGAGTGAGTTCGACACAGATACGCAGTATTTT.

V usage is TRBV7-8 and J usage is TRBJ2-7; 8 bases are a match to TRBD1. V was clipped by 1 base and J by 6 bases; unmatched bases: 11. This CDR3 is 16 amino acids long. Germline CDR1 is SGHVS and CDR2 is FQNEAQ. CDR3 in DNA: TGTGCCAGCAGCTTAGATACCAGGGGGCGCCCGGGCGAGCAGTACTTC. It encodes CASSLDTRGRPGEQYF.

V gene TRBV30 combines with J gene TRBJ1-4; the D gene is possibly TRBD1 (6 bases). The CDR3 runs to 15 residues. The germline V gene has CDR1 GTSNPN and CDR2 SVGIG (reference sequence). V lost 1 base and J lost 2, with 11 bases in between. The CDR3 nucleotides are TGTGCCTGGAGTGGGGGGCACTCGACTAATGAAAAACTGTTTTTT. This encodes CAWSGGHSTNEKLFF.

This chain joins TRBV28 and TRBJ2-3, with TRBD2 as a possible D gene (6 bases). The ends were cut back, 3 bases at V and 5 bases at J, with 12 bases in the middle. The CDR3 consists of 14 residues. Looked up from germline, CDR1 is MDHEN and CDR2 is SYDVKM. The CDR3 bases are TGTGCCAGCAGTTTGAGAGGGGAGGAAGATACGCAGTATTTT. Its translation: CASSLRGEEDTQYF.

V gene TRBV6-5 combines with J gene TRBJ2-1; weak D call: TRBD1 (6 bases). The CDR3 is 15 amino acids. Germline CDR1 reads MNHEY; CDR2 reads SVGAGI. Trimming left V 6 bases short and J 6 bases short, with 18 bases between. The CDR3 coding sequence is TGTGCCAGCAGACGGAATACAGGGAAGGGCAATGAGCAGTTCTTC. It specifies CASRRNTGKGNEQFF.

There are a few counts of this clone. The genes are TRBV7-3 and TRBJ2-1, with 7 bases lining up with TRBD2. CDR1 SGHTA and CDR2 FQGTGA come from the germline V gene. This CDR3 has 16 amino acids. Unmatched junction bases numbered 9, after V lost 3 bases and J lost 4 bases. The CDR3 nucleotides are TGTGCCAGCAGCTTGGTGGGCGGGAGTGCGTACAATGAGCAGTTCTTC. Translated: CASSLVGGSAYNEQFF.

The chain has TRBV11-2 and TRBJ2-5, with 7 bases identical to TRBD2. Looked up from germline, CDR1 is SGHAT and CDR2 is FQNNGV. V was clipped by 4 bases and J by 8 bases; unmatched bases: 7. The CDR3 runs to 13 residues. CDR3 in amino acids: CASSSPTSLTQYF. The CDR3 DNA reads as TGTGCCAGCAGCTCACCGACTAGCTTAACCCAGTACTTC.

The chain combines TRBV30 with TRBJ1-3; D remains ambiguous. The CDR3 totals 12 residues. CDR1 and CDR2 (germline): GTSNPN, SVGIG (reference sequence). The V and J ends lost 6 bases and 2 bases respectively, with 8 bases between them. The CDR3 DNA is TGTGCCTGCAGGTTTCCTGGAAACACCATATATTTT. It translates to CACRFPGNTIYF.

The chain recombines TRBV20-1 with TRBJ1-5, with 7 bases aligning to TRBD1. J was trimmed by 5 bases and V by 3 bases; bases with no gene match: 4. Germline assignment: CDR1 DFQATT and CDR2 SNEGSKA (reference sequence). The CDR3 length is 13 residues. CDR3 protein: CSASRQGDQPQHF. CDR3 coding DNA: TGCAGTGCTAGTCGGCAGGGGGATCAGCCCCAGCATTTT.

The gene calls are TRBV24-1 and TRBJ2-1, with 9 bases aligning to TRBD2. V lost 3 bases to trimming and J lost 8 bases; unmatched junction nucleotides: 10. The germline gives CDR1 KGHDR, CDR2 SFDVKD. The CDR3 is 16 residues long. The CDR3 region has the DNA TGTGCCACCAGTGATGATAGCGGGGGCAGAGGCTATGAGCAGTTCTTC. Amino acids: CATSDDSGGRGYEQFF.

V usage is TRBV18 and J usage is TRBJ2-7; 7 positions match TRBD2. The V gene's germline CDR1 is KGHSH and CDR2 LQKENI. CDR3 size: 14 residues. After removal of 3 bases from V and 3 bases from J, the junction contained 5 bases not matched to a gene. The CDR3 DNA reads TGTGCCAGCTCACCGGCGTCTAGCGGCTACGAGCAGTACGTC. It encodes CASSPASSGYEQYV.

This chain uses TRBV28 with TRBJ1-5; 9 nucleotides match TRBD1. The CDR3 length is 15 residues. Unmatched junction bases numbered 7, after V lost 4 bases and J lost 6 bases. Germline V gene data show CDR1 as MDHEN and CDR2 as SYDVKM. The CDR3 sequence: CASSSYRDRVQPQHF. The CDR3 DNA follows: TGTGCCAGCAGTTCTTACCGGGACAGGGTTCAGCCCCAGCATTTT.